This TCR beta chain was documented in a study of OX40 agonist ivuxolimab in advanced cancers. The study's findings and limits: Within 6 weeks, CD4+ and CD8+ blood T cells expanded clonally at 0.1 to 3.0 mg/kg.

Autoimmune disease history or systemic immunosuppression disqualified patients. Blood specimens came from baseline, cycle 4 day 1, and cycle 7 day 1. Concerning this clone itself: Its antigen remains unidentified.

Assay used: immunoSEQ multiplex PCR; TCRdb lists only in-frame clones, some missing. Among tens of thousands of clones listed, 85% were seen once. CDR3 length: 15 residues. V dropped 3 bases and J dropped 1 base, with 9 bases sitting between them. The receptor was derived from an adult with an advanced solid tumor such as melanoma, head and neck, liver or kidney cancer. This chain joins TRBV23-1 and TRBJ2-2; no clear D. TRBV23-1 is sorted into the ORF group, with uncertain function. The sequences come from CD4+ or CD8+ T cells sorted from blood, collected in a trial of the OX40 agonist ivuxolimab. The CDR3 sequence is CASSHPTRNTGELFF. CDR3 coding DNA: TGCGCCAGCAGTCACCCGACGAGGAACACCGGGGAGCTGTTTTTT.